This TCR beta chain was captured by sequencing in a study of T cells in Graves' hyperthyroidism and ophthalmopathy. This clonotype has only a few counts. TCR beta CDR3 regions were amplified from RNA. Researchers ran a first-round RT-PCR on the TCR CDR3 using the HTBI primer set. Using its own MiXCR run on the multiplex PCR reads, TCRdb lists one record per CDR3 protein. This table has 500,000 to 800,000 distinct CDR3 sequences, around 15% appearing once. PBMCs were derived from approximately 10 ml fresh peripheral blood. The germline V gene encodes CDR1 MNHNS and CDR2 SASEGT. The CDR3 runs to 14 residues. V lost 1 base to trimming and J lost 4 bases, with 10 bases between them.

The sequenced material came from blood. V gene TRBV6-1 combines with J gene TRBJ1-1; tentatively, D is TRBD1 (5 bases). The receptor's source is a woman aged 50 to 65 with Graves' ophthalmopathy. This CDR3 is CASSEGAGSTEAFF. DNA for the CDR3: TGTGCCAGCAGTGAAGGGGCAGGGAGCACTGAAGCTTTCTTT.